This TCR beta chain was obtained from a study of response to subunit inactivated influenza vaccine. General study results and limits: It was the authors' suggestion that each seasonal influenza vaccination recruits few new T cells.

Each CDR3 protein gets one entry after TCRdb re-called the RT-PCR reads with MiXCR. The repertoire holds under 200,000 distinct CDR3 sequences, with approximately 10% as singletons. This clonotype was observed a few times. The target antigen is unknown. The CDR3 has 15 amino acids. V was trimmed by 4 bases and J by 0 bases, leaving 12 bases between them. The chain has TRBV12-3 or TRBV12-4 and TRBJ1-1, with D perhaps matching TRBD1 (5 bases). Here the sequenced sample was non-naive T cells sorted from PBMCs, taken more than 35 days after vaccination. This TCR was sampled from a man in his forties or fifties who received an inactivated influenza vaccine. The CDR3 DNA reads TGTGCCAGCAGTTCCGCCGGGACGGTGAACACTGAAGCTTTCTTT. Its translation is CASSSAGTVNTEAFF.